A selection of T cell receptor beta chains follows, all from one sample in a study of cytomegalovirus exposure and HLA in healthy donors. Sequencing used immunoSEQ multiplex PCR; TCRdb keeps in-frame clones, though not all of them. The sample lists around 110,000 clones; roughly 66% were seen once. The sample taken for sequencing was PBMCs. The receptor source for this set is a woman aged 25 to 39 in good health and CMV-seronegative. The CDR3 runs from the conserved cysteine through the conserved F or W. D genes are given only for firm matches. The size entry is marked missing in some rows and otherwise reads once, few, many or a size class.

d_call j_call v_call clone_size cdr3_nt cdr3_aa
TRBD2 TRBJ2-1 TRBV19 few TGTGCCAGTAGTTTACGACTAGCGGTTATCAATGAGCAGTTCTTC CASSLRLAVINEQFF
TRBD2 TRBJ2-3 TRBV9 . TGTGCCAGCAGCGTAGTCGATCTCGTGACTAGCGGGTTCAGCACAGATACGCAGTATTTT CASSVVDLVTSGFSTDTQYF
. TRBJ2-2 TRBV2 few TGTGCCAGCAGTACGGGGGAGCCGAACACCGGGGAGCTGTTTTTT CASSTGEPNTGELFF
TRBD2 TRBJ2-5 TRBV4-2 . TGTGCCAGCAGCCAAGACCAAGCGGGAGCGGAAGAGACCCAGTACTTC CASSQDQAGAEETQYF
. TRBJ2-1 TRBV19 . TGTGCCAGTAGTATGGGACTCAGCCAGATAGGAAATGAGCAGCTCTTC CASSMGLSQIGNEQLF
. TRBJ1-5 TRBV27 . TGTGCCAGCAGTTTATCCTTCCCCCAGCCCCAGCATTTT CASSLSFPQPQHF
. TRBJ2-3 TRBV6-1 . TGTGCCAGCACAGGATCAAGCACAGATACGCAGTATTTT CASTGSSTDTQYF
TRBD1 TRBJ1-2 TRBV7-3 . TGTGCCAGCAGCTTACAGGGGGAGAGCTACTATGGCTACACCTTC CASSLQGESYYGYTF
TRBD2 TRBJ2-2 TRBV10-3 few TGTGCCATCAGTGGACTAGCGGGAGGGCCGCACACCGGGGAGCTGTTTTTT CAISGLAGGPHTGELFF
. TRBJ1-6 TRBV9 few TGTGCCAGCAGCGCGGAATCGGGGAATTATTCACCCCTCCACTTT CASSAESGNYSPLHF
TRBD2 TRBJ2-1 TRBV19 many TGTGCCAGTAGTATCGGGACTAGCGGGAGCAATGAGCAGTTCTTC CASSIGTSGSNEQFF
. TRBJ1-4 TRBV28 . TGTGCCACTAAGGGGTCTCCTAATGAAAAACTGTTTTTT CATKGSPNEKLFF
TRBD2 TRBJ2-7 TRBV5-1 . TGCGCCAGCAGCTTGGGACTAGCGGTCTCCTACGAGCAGTACTTC CASSLGLAVSYEQYF
. TRBJ2-1 TRBV7-9 . TGTGCCAGCAGCTTAGCGGGAGGCCCCAATGAGCAGTTCTTC CASSLAGGPNEQFF
TRBD2 TRBJ2-3 TRBV7-8 . TGTGCCAGCCTAACTAGCGGGAGTTTCACAGATACGCAGTATTTT CASLTSGSFTDTQYF
. TRBJ1-2 TRBV30 . TGTGCCTGGAGTGTTTCGGGGGGCGGCTATGGCTACACCTTC CAWSVSGGGYGYTF
TRBD2 TRBJ2-1 TRBV15 . TGTGCCACCAGCTTACCGGGACTAGCGGAGGAAGAGCAGTTCTTC CATSLPGLAEEEQFF
TRBD2 TRBJ2-7 TRBV6-6 few TGTGCCAGCAGTTACTCGGCTAGCGGGGGAGCTTCCGAGCAGTACTTC CASSYSASGGASEQYF
. TRBJ2-2 TRBV5-6 . TGTGCCAGCAGCCCCAGGGGTCAGACGGGGGAGCTGTTTTTT CASSPRGQTGELFF
. TRBJ2-5 TRBV28 few TGTGCCAGCAGCAATACAGGGAACCAAGAGACCCAGTACTTC CASSNTGNQETQYF
TRBD1 TRBJ2-7 TRBV27 . TGTGCCAGCAGCCCGACAGGGTGGAACGAGCAGTACTTC CASSPTGWNEQYF
TRBD2 TRBJ2-1 TRBV30 . TGTGCCTGGAGTGTACCGGGACTAGCGGGAGGGCCGGGCCACAATGAGCAGTTCTTC CAWSVPGLAGGPGHNEQFF
TRBD2 TRBJ2-1 TRBV27 . TGTGCCAGCAGAGTAGCGGGAAGCTCCTACAATGAGCAGTTCTTC CASRVAGSSYNEQFF
. TRBJ2-5 TRBV20-1 . TGCAGCTCGGGAGAACGAGAGACCCAGTACTTC CSSGERETQYF
. TRBJ2-6 TRBV30 . TGTGCCTGGAGCCGCGACAGCTCTGGGGCCAACGTCCTGACTTTC CAWSRDSSGANVLTF
. TRBJ2-1 TRBV7-9 . TGTGCCAGCAGTTTTACTAGGCCTGAGCAGTTCTTC CASSFTRPEQFF
TRBD2 TRBJ2-3 TRBV7-3 . TGTGCCAGCAGCTTCACGGGAGGGCTGAATACGCAGTATTTT CASSFTGGLNTQYF